This T cell receptor beta chain was retrieved from a study of liver allograft versus peripheral blood T cells. In the study overall: Within transplanted livers, the T cell receptor repertoires were examined and compared against the repertoires present in the peripheral blood of liver transplant recipients.

Trimming removed 5 bases at V and 11 bases at J, with 18 bases between. The CDR3 runs to 13 residues. Germline-derived CDR1 and CDR2 are SEHNR and FQNEAQ (reference sequence). By sample fraction, this clonotype is medium-sized (0.01 to 0.1%). Its target is not known. Study results and caveats: According to reports, the T cell receptor repertoires inside liver allografts differed from those in peripheral blood.

Each CDR3 protein gets one entry after TCRdb re-called the reads with MiXCR. The sample lists about 5,600 distinct CDR3 sequences, over 12% occurring once. This TCR derives from a human patient who had a liver transplant. The graft donor may have given rise to some T cells. The chain carries TRBV7-9 and TRBJ1-1; possibly TRBD1 for D (5 bases). CDR3 DNA sequence: TGTGCCAGCAGCGATAGGGCAGGGAGTTCGGCTTTCTTT. Translation gives CASSDRAGSSAFF.